The subject of this entry is one TCR beta chain. What it recognizes is unknown. Treatment meaning: 10-day PBMC culture with coronavirus spike peptide pools or control peptides (ViraFEST assay). Expansion of antigen-specific T cells with peptide pools by ViraFEST preceded sequencing of TCRs. The CDR3 is 15 amino acids. Per the germline V gene, CDR1 is KGHDR and CDR2 is SFDVKD. Losses at the gene ends were 9 bases for V and 0 bases for J; bases not matched to a gene: 4. These data belong to a study of vaccination and CD4 T cells after COVID-19. The Oncomine TCR Beta short-read assay was what sequenced the DNA obtained from cultured CD4+ T cells. TCRdb processed the PCR reads anew with MiXCR; each CDR3 protein has one entry. The table has thousands of distinct CDR3 sequences, about 41% seen once.

Sequences were obtained from CD4+ T cells from blood, cultured in vitro. The origin of this receptor is a human donor who had recovered from COVID-19. J is TRBJ2-6 and V is TRBV24-1; TRBD1 matches 7 bases. The CDR3 DNA reads TGTGCCACCGGGGACAGTACCTCTGGGGCCAACGTCCTGACTTTC. Its protein product is CATGDSTSGANVLTF.